This TCR beta chain was retrieved from a study of T cell changes during pregnancy in multiple sclerosis. Profiling relied on immunoSEQ multiplex PCR, and the TCRdb table lists in-frame clones only, not all of them. The sample contains tens of thousands of clones, about 91% of which appear only once. Germline CDR1 and CDR2: SGHRS and YFSETQ. V shed 4 bases, J shed 8 bases, and the junction held 5 bases outside the gene matches. The CDR3 length is 14 residues. This sample comprised CD4+ T cells from peripheral blood mononuclear cells, obtained after pregnancy. The receptor's source is a female donor with multiple sclerosis, enrolled in a pregnancy study. This chain uses TRBV5-1 with TRBJ2-1, with 11 bases identical to TRBD2. The CDR3 sequence is CASSEGTSGHEQFF. CDR3 in DNA: TGCGCCAGCAGCGAGGGGACTAGCGGCCATGAGCAGTTCTTC.